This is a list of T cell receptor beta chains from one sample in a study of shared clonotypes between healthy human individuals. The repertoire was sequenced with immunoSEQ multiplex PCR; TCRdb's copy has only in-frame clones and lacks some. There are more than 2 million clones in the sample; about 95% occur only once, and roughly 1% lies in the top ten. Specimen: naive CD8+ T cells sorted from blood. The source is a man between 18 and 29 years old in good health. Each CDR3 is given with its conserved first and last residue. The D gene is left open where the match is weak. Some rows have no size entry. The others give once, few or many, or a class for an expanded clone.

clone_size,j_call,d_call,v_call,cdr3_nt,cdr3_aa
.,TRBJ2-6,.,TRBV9,TGTGCCAGCACGGTGAGGAAGGACGGAAGCTCTGGGGCCAACGTCCTGACTTTC,CASTVRKDGSSGANVLTF
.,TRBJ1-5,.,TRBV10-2,TGCGCCAGCAGTGAGTCTACCGGGGGCCCGGGGGGTAATCAGCCCCAGCATTTT,CASSESTGGPGGNQPQHF
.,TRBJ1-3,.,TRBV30,TGTGCCTGGAGGGAGGTCTCTGGAAACACCATATATTTT,CAWREVSGNTIYF
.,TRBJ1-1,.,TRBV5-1,TGCGCCAGCAGCTTGGAGGGGGAAGCTTTCTTT,CASSLEGEAFF
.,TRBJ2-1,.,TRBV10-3,TGTGCCATCAGTGAGTCGACGGGGGCTGAGCAGTTCTTC,CAISESTGAEQFF
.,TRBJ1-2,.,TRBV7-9,TGTGCCAGCAGCTTAGCGGGGTCCTATGGCTACACCTTC,CASSLAGSYGYTF
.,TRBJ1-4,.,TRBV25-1,TGTGCCAGCAGTGAATATGGGGGGCTGGGTGAAAAACTGTTTTTT,CASSEYGGLGEKLFF
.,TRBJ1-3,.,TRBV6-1,TGTGCCAGCAGTGAGGCGGACAGCTACTCTGGAAACACCATATATTTT,CASSEADSYSGNTIYF
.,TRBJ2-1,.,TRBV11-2,TGTGCCAGCAGCCAAGAGAATAATGAGCAGTTCTTC,CASSQENNEQFF
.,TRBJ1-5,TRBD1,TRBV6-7,TGTGCCAGCAGTTACTCGAACCAGGGGGTCAATCAGCCCCAGCATTTT,CASSYSNQGVNQPQHF
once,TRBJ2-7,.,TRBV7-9,TGTGCCAGCAGCTTATTTCGGGACGAGCAGTACTTC,CASSLFRDEQYF
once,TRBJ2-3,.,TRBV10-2,TGCGCCGTGCTAGCTTCTGGAGATACGCAGTATTTT,CAVLASGDTQYF
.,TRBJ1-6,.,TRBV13,TGTGCCAGCAGCGCCCTGACGGAGGGTTATTCACCCCTCCACTTT,CASSALTEGYSPLHF
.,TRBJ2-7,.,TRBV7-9,TGTGCCAGCAGCCCAAATCTAGCGTTCTACGAGCAGTACTTC,CASSPNLAFYEQYF
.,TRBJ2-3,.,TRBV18,TGTGCCAGCTCACCACCCGGCGGAGGGGGCGAAGTAGATACGCAGTATTTT,CASSPPGGGGEVDTQYF
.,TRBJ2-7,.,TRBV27,TGTGCCAGCAGTTTAGGTCAGGATTGGCCCTACGAGCAGTACTTC,CASSLGQDWPYEQYF
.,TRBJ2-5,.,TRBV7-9,TGTGCCAGCAGCTTGTCGACGGCTCCCTGGCCAGAGACCCAGTACTTC,CASSLSTAPWPETQYF
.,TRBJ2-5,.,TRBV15,TGTGCCACCAGCAGAGAGGTGGTCACGGCGTTGGGGACCCAGTACTTC,CATSREVVTALGTQYF
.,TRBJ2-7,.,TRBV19,TGTGCCAGTAGTATAGTCCCAGGGACTGGGTACGAGCAGTACTTC,CASSIVPGTGYEQYF
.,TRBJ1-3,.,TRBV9,TGTGCCAGCAGCGCAGATGGGGGCGTTGGAAACACCATATATTTT,CASSADGGVGNTIYF
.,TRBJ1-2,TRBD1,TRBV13,TGTGCCAGCACCGAAGACAGGGTCGCTGGCTACACCTTC,CASTEDRVAGYTF
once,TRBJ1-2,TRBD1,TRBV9,TGTGCCAGCAGCGCCGGGGACAGGGACGGCTACACCTTC,CASSAGDRDGYTF
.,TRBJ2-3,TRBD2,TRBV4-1,TGCGCCAGCAGCCCGACTAGCGGGAGGGGGGATACGCAGTATTTT,CASSPTSGRGDTQYF
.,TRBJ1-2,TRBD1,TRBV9,TGTGCCAGCAGCGTAGAGGGACAGTCGGGCGGCTACACCTTC,CASSVEGQSGGYTF
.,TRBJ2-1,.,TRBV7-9,TGTGCCAGCAGCTTCGTACGGGACTACAATGAGCAGTTCTTC,CASSFVRDYNEQFF
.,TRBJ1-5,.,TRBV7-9,TGTGCCAGCAGCCGGGGGACTCAGCCCCAGCATTTT,CASSRGTQPQHF
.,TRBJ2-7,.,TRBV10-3,TGTGCCATCAGTGAGTCTGGCTACGAGCAGTACTTC,CAISESGYEQYF
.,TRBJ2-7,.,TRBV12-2,TGTGCAAGTCGCCACAGGGGCCCTACCTACGAGCAGTACTTC,CASRHRGPTYEQYF
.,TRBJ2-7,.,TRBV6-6,TGTGCCAGCAGTTATACTCCCTACGAGCAGTACTTC,CASSYTPYEQYF
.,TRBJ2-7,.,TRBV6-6,TGTGCCAGCAGTTACGGGGGCAATCTTCACGAGCAGTACTTC,CASSYGGNLHEQYF
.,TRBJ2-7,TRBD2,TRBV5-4,TGTGCCAGCAGCTTGTTGGGAGCGGGAGTTCTCGAGCAGTACTTC,CASSLLGAGVLEQYF
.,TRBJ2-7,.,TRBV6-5,TGTGCCGCGCCTGGGGCCAGGGGCTACGAGCAGTACTTC,CAAPGARGYEQYF
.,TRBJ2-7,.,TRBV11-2,TGTGCCAGCGGCTTAGAAGGGAGGAGCTCCTACGAGCAGTACTTC,CASGLEGRSSYEQYF
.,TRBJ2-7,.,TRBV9,TGTGCCAGCAGCGTAGAAACAGGAACCATTTACGAGCAGTACTTC,CASSVETGTIYEQYF
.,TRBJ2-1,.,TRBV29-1,TGCAGCGTCGTCAGGGTCTCGGAGGTCTTC,CSVVRVSEVF
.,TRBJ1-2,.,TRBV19,TGTGCCAGTAGTATAGCCGGGACGAACTATGGCTACACCTTC,CASSIAGTNYGYTF
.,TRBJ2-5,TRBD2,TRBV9,TGTGCCAGCAGCCCAGGGACTAGCGGGACAGGATTCCAAGAGACCCAGTACTTC,CASSPGTSGTGFQETQYF
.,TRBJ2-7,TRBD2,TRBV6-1,TGTGCCAGCAGTGAAGCGGGGGTAGCGGGGGACCTTTTATCCTACGAGCAGTACTTC,CASSEAGVAGDLLSYEQYF
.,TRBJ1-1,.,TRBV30,TGTGCCTGGAGTGACAGACATACTGAAGCTTTCTTT,CAWSDRHTEAFF